This T cell receptor (beta chain) stems from a study of control samples from healthy donors and cancer patients. This table comes from immunoSEQ multiplex PCR, and its TCRdb copy is limited to in-frame clones, with some not included. The table includes 350,000 to 450,000 clones, roughly 90% detected once. CDR3 length equals 13 residues. From germline, CDR1 is SGHAT and CDR2 FQNNGV. Trimming cost V 0 bases and J 2 bases, with 4 bases left between them. The receptor was isolated from a man aged 35 to 55 with head and neck cancer. The sequenced material came from PBMCs. The chain carries TRBV11-2 and TRBJ2-5; D is unclear. CDR3 DNA: TGTGCCAGCAGCTTAGAGAGGCAAGAGACCCAGTACTTC. Protein: CASSLERQETQYF.